These 25 T cell receptor beta chains came from one sample sequenced in a study of T-cell memory formation after mild COVID-19. Using its own MiXCR run on the 5' RACE reads, TCRdb lists one record per CDR3 protein. This table has hundreds of thousands of distinct CDR3 sequences, 15% to 19% appearing once. Sequencing was performed on PBMCs or a T cell subset sorted from them (not recorded which). These receptors were collected from an adult woman who had mild COVID-19 (a few samples of this study predate the infection). Cell type and time point are not known.

This clonotype was picked up a small number of times. The chain joins TRBV6-5 to TRBJ1-2, with D uncertain. CDR1 and CDR2 (germline): MNHEY, SVGAGI. V was shortened by 4 bases and J by 4 bases, with 22 bases between the two germline ends. The CDR3 has 17 residues. CDR3: CASSSYMGSRLPYGYTF. CDR3 coding DNA: TGTGCCAGCAGTTCTTATATGGGGTCTCGACTCCCCTATGGCTACACCTTC.

V is TRBV4-3 and J is TRBJ2-5, with 8 nucleotides matching TRBD1. V shed 5 bases and J 5 bases; nucleotides not matched to a gene: 10. CDR1 LGHNA and CDR2 YSLEER come from the germline V gene. The CDR3 sequence is 15 residues long. The CDR3 loop is CASSSAQGVKETQYF. DNA of the CDR3: TGCGCCAGCAGCTCCGCACAGGGGGTGAAGGAGACCCAGTACTTC.

The chain joins TRBV4-2 to TRBJ2-2; 9 nucleotides line up with TRBD1. With V trimmed by 0 bases and J by 7 bases, 12 bases remained unmatched. The germline V gene has CDR1 LGHNA and CDR2 YNFKEQ. The CDR3 is made up of 18 amino acids. CDR3 bases: TGTGCCAGCAGCCAAGAAAACTTTGGACAGGGGACGAACGGGGAGCTGTTTTTT. Amino acid sequence: CASSQENFGQGTNGELFF.

This clonotype appeared a few times. The chain recombines TRBV4-2 with TRBJ2-2; D is unclear. The germline V gene has CDR1 LGHNA and CDR2 YNFKEQ. The V gene lost 0 bases and the J gene lost 1 base, with 9 bases spanning the gap. The CDR3 loop spans 16 amino acids. The CDR3 loop reads CASSQESTLNTGELFF. CDR3 DNA: TGTGCCAGCAGCCAAGAAAGTACCCTGAACACCGGGGAGCTGTTTTTT.

The J gene is TRBJ2-1, the V gene TRBV5-4; D gene ambiguous. Trimming shortened V by 0 bases and J by 10 bases, and 11 bases separated the two germline ends. This CDR3 is 13 amino acids long. Looked up from germline, CDR1 is SGHNT and CDR2 is YYREEE (reference sequence). CDR3 coding DNA: TGTGCCAGCAGCTTGGCCAGCACCCTGGAGCAGTTCTTC. It codes for CASSLASTLEQFF.

The chain has TRBV5-1 and TRBJ2-1; TRBD2 matches at 10 bases. V lost 0 bases and J lost 6; bases outside the gene matches: 3. CDR3 length: 15 amino acids. The germline V gene encodes CDR1 SGHRS and CDR2 YFSETQ. For the CDR3, the DNA is TGCGCCAGCAGCTTGGTCCTAGCGGGGGCCAATGAGCAGTTCTTC. This encodes CASSLVLAGANEQFF.

This clonotype was counted a few times. The chain has TRBV4-1 and TRBJ2-7, with TRBD1 matching over 9 bases. Germline CDR1 MGHRA, CDR2 YSYEKL. V shed 1 base, J shed 5 bases, and the junction held 9 bases outside the gene matches. The CDR3 spans 16 residues. The CDR3 region has the DNA TGCGCCAGCAGCCAAGGGATCTTACAGGGGGCTAACGAGCAGTACTTC. Translating gives CASSQGILQGANEQYF.

The chain couples TRBV19 to TRBJ1-5; D gene unclear. V lost 5 bases and J lost 0, with 11 bases in between. The length of the CDR3 is 15 residues. CDR1 is LNHDA, CDR2 SQIVND, per germline (reference sequence). The CDR3 DNA is TGTGCCAGTAGTTGGGGAGATCATAGCAATCAGCCCCAGCATTTT. Its translation: CASSWGDHSNQPQHF.

The chain employs TRBV24-1 and TRBJ2-1; 9 positions agree with TRBD2. The CDR3 has 16 amino acids. Germline-derived CDR1 and CDR2 are KGHDR and SFDVKD. V shed 4 bases and J 8 bases; nucleotides not matched to a gene: 11. CDR3 loop: CATSDATGTSMHEQFF. The DNA of the CDR3 is TGTGCCACCAGTGACGCTACCGGGACTAGCATGCATGAGCAGTTCTTC.

There are many counts of this clonotype. The genes are TRBV12-3 or TRBV12-4 and TRBJ1-5; D possibly corresponds to TRBD1 (5 bases). This CDR3 comprises 13 residues. Trimming took off 6 bases at V and 4 bases at J, with 10 bases between the two ends. Here the CDR3 DNA reads TGTGCCAGCAGAGGGACGGGGAATCAGCCCCAGCATTTT. Translation: CASRGTGNQPQHF.

The genes are TRBV10-3 and TRBJ1-3; the D gene is possibly TRBD1 (5 bases). The germline V gene has CDR1 ENHRY and CDR2 SYGVKD. V shed 2 bases and J shed 4 bases, with 12 bases lying between them. CDR3 length: 15 residues. The DNA for the CDR3 is TGTGCCATCAGTGAGGTCCCGCCAGGGGGAAACACCATATATTTT. Amino acids: CAISEVPPGGNTIYF.

This rearrangement joins TRBV13 to TRBJ2-3; 8 nucleotides line up with TRBD2. After removal of 4 bases from V and 0 bases from J, the junction contained 6 bases not matched to a gene. Germline CDR1 PRHDT, CDR2 FYEKMQ (reference sequence). This CDR3 comprises 16 residues. CDR3 sequence: CASSSRLAKSTDTQYF. CDR3 in DNA: TGTGCCAGCAGCTCGCGACTAGCGAAGAGCACAGATACGCAGTATTTT.

The chain uses TRBV7-3 and TRBJ2-3; D call uncertain. Germline values: CDR1 SGHTA, CDR2 FQGTGA. The CDR3 spans 13 residues. V was trimmed by 1 base and J by 4 bases, leaving 6 bases between them. CDR3 bases: TGTGCCAGCAGCTTAAGAACGCCAGATACGCAGTATTTT. Translation: CASSLRTPDTQYF.

The chain has TRBV12-3 or TRBV12-4 and TRBJ1-2; possible D gene TRBD1, 5 bases. CDR3 length: 15 residues. Deletions cut 7 bases from V and 4 bases from J, with 19 bases between. Here the CDR3 DNA reads TGTGCCAGCAAGGGGTTTGGGGTGAGTGGCTATGGCTACACCTTC. The encoded protein is CASKGFGVSGYGYTF.

V usage is TRBV7-2 and J usage is TRBJ2-3, with unresolved D. This CDR3 spans 15 amino acids. CDR1 SGHTA and CDR2 FQGNSA come from the germline V gene. Trimming removed 1 base at V and 6 bases at J, with 14 bases between. The CDR3 sequence: CASSLGLSWPDTQYF. CDR3 DNA sequence: TGTGCCAGCAGCTTAGGCCTATCCTGGCCGGATACGCAGTATTTT.

At least ten counts were recorded for this clonotype. This rearrangement joins TRBV2 to TRBJ2-7; TRBD2 agrees at 10 bases. V lost 6 bases to trimming and J lost 2 bases; unmatched junction nucleotides: 4. This CDR3 region has 14 residues. Germline CDR1 and CDR2: SNHLY and FYNNEI. Written as DNA, the CDR3 is TGTGCCAGCAGGGGACTAGCGACGACCTACGAGCAGTACTTC. It codes for CASRGLATTYEQYF.

This clonotype appeared a few times. The rearrangement uses TRBV12-3 or TRBV12-4 and TRBJ1-6; 9 bases agree with TRBD1. The CDR3 totals 16 residues. J was trimmed by 7 bases and V by 5 bases; bases with no gene match: 9. CDR3 region: CASSPHGQGPNSPLHF. CDR3 coding DNA: TGTGCCAGCAGTCCCCACGGACAGGGGCCGAATTCACCCCTCCACTTT.

The CDR3 sequence: CSGIGGSSYEQYF. DNA for the CDR3: TGCAGTGGTATTGGCGGGAGCTCCTACGAGCAGTACTTC. V is TRBV20-1 and J is TRBJ2-7; the match to TRBD2 covers 7 bases. The germline gives CDR1 DFQATT, CDR2 SNEGSKA (reference sequence). V dropped 7 bases and J dropped 0; count of bases not matched to a gene: 6. There are 13 residues in the CDR3.

This clonotype was counted only a few times. The J gene is TRBJ1-1, the V gene TRBV27; 7 bases are a match to TRBD1. Germline CDR1 and CDR2: MNHEY and SMNVEV (reference sequence). Trimming cost V 5 bases and J 4 bases; bases outside gene matches: 10. This CDR3 region has 15 residues. For the CDR3, the DNA is TGTGCCAGCAGTAAATACAGGGGTTCATTCACTGAAGCTTTCTTT. Translation gives CASSKYRGSFTEAFF.

This clonotype was seen a handful of times. The gene calls are TRBV7-2 and TRBJ1-4; D is unresolved. V gave up 5 bases and J gave up 0 bases, with 7 bases separating them. The CDR3 length is 14 residues. The germline V gene encodes CDR1 SGHTA and CDR2 FQGNSA. The CDR3, as DNA: TGTGCCAGCAGCCGGGTGGCAACTAATGAAAAACTGTTTTTT. Residues: CASSRVATNEKLFF.

The CDR3 reads CATSDVNTGELFF. Here the CDR3 DNA reads TGTGCCACCAGTGACGTGAACACCGGGGAGCTGTTTTTT. The chain recombines TRBV24-1 with TRBJ2-2; D is unresolved. V gave up 4 bases and J gave up 1 base, with 3 bases separating them. The CDR3 consists of 13 residues. Germline assignment: CDR1 KGHDR and CDR2 SFDVKD.

Details on this clonotype: This clone may be a read error of a much larger clone one base away. This sequence joins TRBV6-5 and TRBJ1-1, with TRBD1 as a possible D gene (6 bases). Between the trimmed V and J ends, which lost 0 bases and 4 bases, there was a span of 9 bases. The CDR3 runs 14 residues. The germline CDR1 and CDR2 sequences are MNHEY and SVGAGI. Here the CDR3 reads CASSYSRGGTEAFF. CDR3 DNA sequence: TGTGCCAGCAGTTACTCAAGGGGGGGCACTGAAGCTTTCTTT.

The chain recombines TRBV5-5 with TRBJ2-1; TRBD2 is a possible D gene (6 bases). Germline CDR1 is SGHKS and CDR2 is YYEKEE (reference sequence). This CDR3 is 15 amino acids long. The ends were cut back, 3 bases at V and 4 bases at J, with 14 bases in the middle. In nucleotides, the CDR3 is TGTGCCAGCAGCTCCCCCGGGGGTCCTTACAATGAGCAGTTCTTC. Translating it yields CASSSPGGPYNEQFF.

The chain uses TRBV6-6 and TRBJ2-1; D gene ambiguous. This CDR3 has 13 residues. The ends were cut back, 0 bases at V and 6 bases at J, with 6 bases in the middle. Germline values: CDR1 MNHNY, CDR2 SVGAGI (reference sequence). The CDR3 loop is CASSYSGINEQFF. The CDR3 nucleotides read TGTGCCAGCAGTTACTCCGGAATCAATGAGCAGTTCTTC.

The chain joins TRBV12-3 or TRBV12-4 to TRBJ1-1; D not certain. CDR3 length equals 13 residues. V lost 2 bases and J 6 bases, leaving 10 bases between the germline ends. In DNA, the CDR3 is TGTGCCAGCAGTTTAATCGGGTCTTCTGAAGCTTTCTTT. This translates into CASSLIGSSEAFF.